Given below is one T cell receptor (beta chain) in context. This entry is derived from a study of CD8 T cells in Susac syndrome. For the study at large: There were Susac syndrome patients who were therapy-naive at blood draw, others on corticosteroids, and others on intravenous immunoglobulin alone.

Sequencing of TCR beta, carried out with a high-throughput approach, was applied to CD8+ and CD4+ T cells from the blood. This CDR3 spans 16 amino acids. Germline V lookup: CDR1 MGHDK, CDR2 SYGVNS. The trim removed 0 bases at V and 5 bases at J, leaving 5 bases unmatched. Reverse transcription used about 0.45 to 1 ug RNA and random hexamers. A multiplex approach, immunoSEQ multiplex PCR, amplified TCR beta CDR3 across 54 Vbeta and 13 Jbeta. TCRdb passed the immunoSEQ multiplex PCR reads through MiXCR, listing each CDR3 protein once. Of some 150,000 distinct CDR3 sequences in the sample, approximately 95% were seen once.

The TCR comes from a human donor with Susac syndrome. Sequencing used CD4+ T cells from PBMCs. The gene calls are TRBV25-1 and TRBJ1-2; TRBD1 agrees at 11 bases. CDR3 bases: TGTGCCAGCAGTGAATACCAAGGGACAGGGGGGTATGGCTACACCTTC. This gives the protein CASSEYQGTGGYGYTF.